Given below is one T cell receptor (beta chain) in context. Its recognized antigen is unknown. No quality values exist for individual bases; no much larger clone is one base distant. The data derive from a study of T cell responses to AZD1222 COVID-19 vaccine (dated by TCRdb to about 2021). Looking at the study overall: A total of 233 trial participants underwent TCR sequencing, of whom 200 to 220 had received two doses of AZD1222 and about 25 had received two doses of the MenACWY control vaccine. Trial participants were enrolled by age into 18-55, 56-69 and 70-plus year subgroups, with about 150, 27 and 61 TCR-sequenced participants respectively. What the authors observed across the whole study: Most participants were white British and females outnumbered males, and the authors suggested that clonal diversity may have been underestimated. In the small 56-69-year group, the increase in depth fell short of significance, most likely because of low power. Epitopes outside the regions mutated in the B.1.351 and B.1.1.7 variants were reportedly recognized by nearly half of the unique spike-specific TCRs. Only six AZD1222 recipients were SARS-CoV-2 seropositive at baseline, limiting conclusions about previously exposed vaccinees. A significant rise in spike-specific TCR breadth and depth was observed after two AZD1222 doses relative to day 0 and relative to MenACWY recipients. No day 14 peak-response samples were available, so repertoires were characterized only after the peak T cell response. The vaccine-associated CD4 TCRs covered the entire spike protein, and the dominant responses fell in regions 160-218 and 743-854.

Sample time point, as interpreted from the label and publication: about 28 days (+/-7) after the second vaccine dose. AZD1222 recipients given second doses at about 4 weeks or at about 12 weeks were pooled, since spike-specific TCR depth and breadth were not found to differ between the two schedules. Vaccinee samples were obtained from the UK trials COV001 and COV002, which included a single-blind randomized controlled phase 2/3 trial of AZD1222 (ChAdOx1 nCoV-19) in healthy adults. Trial participant PBMC samples were collected at day 0 and day 28 after the second dose for TCRbeta chain sequencing. The CDR3 regions of human TCRbeta chains were analyzed by immunosequencing. The paper's processing steps were these. Repertoire TCRs were matched against a reference library of SARS-CoV-2-specific TCRs generated with the MIRA antigen-specificity platform. Breadth was defined as the fraction of unique TCRs that were SARS-CoV-2-associated, and depth was defined as the fraction of total T cells that were SARS-CoV-2-associated. Each spike-specific TCR was assigned to its reactive spike region and to a CD4 or CD8 class using the MIRA data. Log10-transformed breadth and depth values were compared by one-way ANOVA with Sidak's multiple comparisons tests. In its TCRdb copy, this immuneACCESS table keeps in-frame sequences only and misses some clones. Where compared with another copy, unresolved V genes explain less than half of these, and the others have no known cause. The V and J calls and clone size were taken over from that table, and D and trimming were inferred from the DNA. For this sample there are 160,000 or so clones; 80% to 90% appear just once. Roughly a tenth of the sample is taken by the ten largest.

The CDR3 goes from the cysteine to the phenylalanine over 13 residues. The retained sequence is limited to the CDR3, 39 bases, with the frame set at the first base. V is reduced by 1 base and J by 6 bases, leaving a spacing of 10 bases between them. The germline V gene (reference sequence) sets CDR1 to LNHDA and CDR2 to SQIVND. This clonotype originated in an adult who received the AZD1222 COVID-19 vaccine. This chain joins TRBV19 to TRBJ2-7; the D segment may tentatively be TRBD1 or TRBD2, each giving 5 matched bases. Sequenced here: peripheral blood, sampled 28 days after the second AZD1222 dose. Here the CDR3 is given as CASSIAPRGEQYF. The bases read TGTGCCAGTAGTATAGCCCCGAGGGGCGAGCAGTACTTC.